The 17 T cell receptor beta chains reported below all come from one sample, sequenced in a study of identifying expanded T cells in peripheral blood. Sequencing used immunoSEQ multiplex PCR; TCRdb keeps in-frame clones, though not all of them. The table includes 100,000 to 150,000 clones, 75% to 90% detected once. Specimen: blood. Receptor source: a person aged 18 to 70 in good health.

The V and J genes are TRBV4-1 and TRBJ2-7, with TRBD1 as a possible D gene (6 bases). The V end was cut by 2 bases, the J end by 3 bases, with 14 bases between. Germline V gene data show CDR1 as MGHRA and CDR2 as YSYEKL. CDR3 length: 15 residues. The CDR3 is CASSQIPDRFYEQYF. The CDR3 DNA is TGCGCCAGCAGCCAAATCCCGGACAGATTCTACGAGCAGTACTTC.

The chain carries TRBV28 and TRBJ1-2; TRBD1 matches at 7 bases. In germline, CDR1 is MDHEN, CDR2 SYDVKM. CDR3 length: 14 amino acids. V was clipped by 5 bases and J by 4 bases; unmatched bases: 7. The CDR3 sequence: CASSRGGQSYGYTF. For the CDR3, the DNA is TGTGCCAGCAGTCGAGGGGGCCAAAGCTATGGCTACACCTTC.

The genes are TRBV29-1 and TRBJ1-1; D unclear. The ends were cut back, 6 bases at V and 4 bases at J, with 12 bases in the middle. Germline V gene data show CDR1 as SQVTM and CDR2 as ANQGSEA. The CDR3 is 12 residues long. The DNA of the CDR3 is TGCAGCGTAGGCGGCGAGGCCACTGAAGCTTTCTTT. It is translated as CSVGGEATEAFF. Drawing the rest from reference TRBV29-1 and TRBJ1-1, the complete variable domain is SAVISQKPSRDICQRGTSLTIQCQVDSQVTMMFWYRQQPGQSLTLIATANQGSEATYESGFVIDKFPISRPNLTFSTLTVSNMSPEDSSIYLCSVGGEATEAFFGQGTRLTVV.

The V gene is TRBV2, the J gene TRBJ1-1; D possibly corresponds to TRBD1 (6 bases). CDR3 length: 15 residues. Trimming removed 5 bases at V and 1 base at J, with 14 bases between. Germline V gives CDR1 SNHLY, CDR2 FYNNEI. The CDR3 reads CASSYYRVANTEAFF. The CDR3 DNA is TGTGCCAGCAGTTACTACAGGGTGGCGAACACTGAAGCTTTCTTT.

The chain combines TRBV9 with TRBJ2-1; 9 positions agree with TRBD2. This CDR3 comprises 15 residues. Germline V gene sequence: CDR1 SGDLS, CDR2 YYNGEE. Germline trimming cut 4 bases from V and 6 bases from J; bases unmatched to any gene: 8. The CDR3 is CASSPGVAGVNEQFF. The CDR3 DNA sequence: TGTGCCAGCAGCCCCGGGGTAGCGGGAGTCAATGAGCAGTTCTTC.

The chain links TRBV14 to TRBJ2-3; D is unclear. Germline lookup yields CDR1 SGHDN and CDR2 FVKESK. Trimming shortened V by 1 base and J by 1 base, and 9 bases separated the two germline ends. This CDR3 has 15 residues. CDR3 bases: TGTGCCAGCAGCCAAGTTCGTGGGGGCACAGATACGCAGTATTTT. Protein product: CASSQVRGGTDTQYF. Looking up the rest from reference TRBV14 and TRBJ2-3 gives the full variable domain: EAGVTQFPSHSVIEKGQTVTLRCDPISGHDNLYWYRRVMGKEIKFLLHFVKESKQDESGMPNNRFLAERTGGTYSTLKVQPAELEDSGVYFCASSQVRGGTDTQYFGPGTRLTVL.

V is TRBV4-1 and J is TRBJ2-1; 10 bases line up with TRBD1. This CDR3 comprises 15 residues. V was pared by 4 bases and J by 6 bases, with 6 bases of the junction left unmatched. In germline, CDR1 is MGHRA, CDR2 YSYEKL. CDR3 in DNA: TGCGCCAGCAGCCTACCGGGACAGGGGACCAATGAGCAGTTCTTC. As protein: CASSLPGQGTNEQFF.

V is TRBV19 and J is TRBJ1-5, with D possibly matching TRBD1 (6 bases). The V gene's germline CDR1 is LNHDA and CDR2 SQIVND (reference sequence). V was cut by 8 bases and J by 2 bases, with 22 bases left in between. The CDR3 has 17 residues. The CDR3 here is CASDEGGGIGGNQPQHF. Here the CDR3 DNA reads TGTGCCAGTGATGAGGGAGGGGGGATTGGGGGCAATCAGCCCCAGCATTTT.

The chain links TRBV25-1 to TRBJ1-5; TRBD1 might be the D (6 bases). In germline, CDR1 is MGHDK, CDR2 SYGVNS. The CDR3 consists of 14 residues. Trimming pared 6 bases from V and 0 bases from J, leaving 9 bases between. The CDR3 sequence is CASRDSLSNQPQHF. The CDR3 DNA follows: TGTGCCAGCAGGGACAGCCTTAGCAATCAGCCCCAGCATTTT.

The V call is TRBV4-2, the J call TRBJ1-6; D call uncertain. The CDR3 covers 15 residues. Germline V gives CDR1 LGHNA, CDR2 YNFKEQ. The V end lost 3 bases, the J end lost 0 bases, and 6 bases lay between the germline ends. The CDR3 nucleotides read TGTGCCAGCAGCCAGTCGAGCTCCTATAATTCACCCCTCCACTTT. This gives the protein CASSQSSSYNSPLHF.

The rearrangement uses TRBV6-6 and TRBJ1-2; TRBD1 might be the D (6 bases). CDR3 length equals 15 residues. V gave up 6 bases and J gave up 0 bases, with 14 bases separating them. From germline, CDR1 is MNHNY and CDR2 SVGAGI (reference sequence). CDR3: CASSQGSNTNYGYTF. The CDR3 coding sequence is TGTGCCAGCAGCCAGGGGTCGAATACTAACTATGGCTACACCTTC.

The rearrangement links TRBV10-1 to TRBJ2-3; possible D gene TRBD1, 5 bases. The germline CDR1 and CDR2 sequences are WNHNN and SYGVQD (reference sequence). The CDR3 is 14 amino acids. Trimming stripped 0 bases from V and 4 bases from J, with 8 bases between. This CDR3 reads CASSESAGSDTQYF. The DNA of the CDR3 is TGCGCCAGCAGTGAGTCAGCAGGGTCAGATACGCAGTATTTT.

This chain connects TRBV5-8 to TRBJ2-1, with D unresolved. Trimming removed 5 bases at V and 3 bases at J, with 18 bases between. The CDR3 loop spans 16 amino acids. Germline lookup yields CDR1 SGHTS and CDR2 YDEGEE. The CDR3 DNA reads TGTGCCAGCAGTTCTCTGTTGGGCGCGGTCTACAATGAGCAGTTCTTC. Residues: CASSSLLGAVYNEQFF.

The genes are TRBV7-3 and TRBJ2-3; D is unclear. V lost 5 bases and J 0 bases, leaving 9 bases between the germline ends. The length of the CDR3 is 14 residues. The germline CDR1 and CDR2 sequences are SGHTA and FQGTGA. The CDR3 is CASSHDPSTDTQYF. The CDR3 nucleotides are TGTGCCAGCAGCCACGACCCTAGCACAGATACGCAGTATTTT.

The gene calls are TRBV6-4 and TRBJ2-1; D gene uncertain. The CDR3 loop spans 13 amino acids. V lost 3 bases and J lost 7, with 10 bases in between. Per germline, CDR1 MRHNA and CDR2 SNTAGT. Written as DNA, the CDR3 is TGTGCCAGCAGTGAATCCTTAGGGAATGAGCAGTTCTTC. Translation gives CASSESLGNEQFF.

This sequence joins TRBV27 and TRBJ2-7; 7 bases align to TRBD1. The CDR3 is made up of 13 amino acids. Trimming at V came to 6 bases and at J to 2 bases, leaving 4 bases not matched to a gene. Germline V CDR1 and CDR2: MNHEY, SMNVEV (reference sequence). The CDR3 sequence is CASRSGGAYEQYF. In DNA, the CDR3 is TGTGCCAGCAGATCAGGGGGAGCCTACGAGCAGTACTTC.

The V and J genes are TRBV9 and TRBJ1-1; no clear D. This CDR3 is built from 13 residues. Per the germline V gene, CDR1 is SGDLS and CDR2 is YYNGEE. V gave up 3 bases and J gave up 5 bases, with 11 bases separating them. CDR3 in DNA: TGTGCCAGCAGCGCAATCCCAGAAACTGAAGCTTTCTTT. It translates to CASSAIPETEAFF. The full variable domain, its missing parts supplied by reference TRBV9 and TRBJ1-1, is DSGVTQTPKHLITATGQRVTLRCSPRSGDLSVYWYQQSLDQGLQFLIQYYNGEERAKGNILERFSAQQFPDLHSELNLSSLELGDSALYFCASSAIPETEAFFGQGTRLTVV.